Following are 14 T cell receptor beta chains from one sample sequenced in a study of response to subunit inactivated influenza vaccine (dated by TCRdb to 2016 to 2019). The method was RT-PCR. This sample was sequenced with an Illumina HiSeq 2500. TCRdb reanalyzed the raw reads on its own, using fastp at Q25 for trimming and MiXCR for clone calling, and kept in-frame beta chains. Every CDR3 protein is listed once, alongside the most common genes and DNA of its rows. The sample table records about 520,000 distinct CDR3 sequences; approximately 24% of these occur just once. The top ten clones comprise approximately 2% of the sample. This sample comprised CD4+ T cells sorted from PBMCs, obtained 4 to 6 days after vaccination. The receptor set was obtained from a man over 45 who received an inactivated influenza vaccine. Donor details come from another sample of the same person, matched by shared clones.

This clonotype was detected a few times. The J gene is TRBJ2-1, the V gene TRBV14; the match to TRBD2 covers 10 bases. The J segment lost 6 bases and the V segment lost 4 bases, leaving 6 bases of the junction unmatched. In germline, CDR1 is SGHDN, CDR2 FVKESK. The CDR3 runs to 15 residues. The CDR3 reads CASSPGLARVNEQFF. CDR3 nucleotides: TGTGCCAGCAGCCCGGGACTAGCGAGGGTCAATGAGCAGTTCTTC.

The chain is built from TRBV6-2 or TRBV6-3 and TRBJ1-2; D may be TRBD1 (5 bases). Looked up from germline, CDR1 is MNHEY and CDR2 is SVGEGT. This CDR3 is 11 amino acids long. Trimming shortened V by 2 bases and J by 13 bases, and 11 bases separated the two germline ends. The CDR3 reads CASSYGGKITF. The CDR3 DNA reads TGTGCCAGCAGTTACGGGGGGAAGATCACCTTC.

The J gene is TRBJ1-5, the V gene TRBV28; TRBD1 aligns across 7 bases. The length of the CDR3 is 11 residues. Per germline, CDR1 MDHEN and CDR2 SYDVKM. With 5 bases clipped from V and 11 bases from J, the junction kept 3 bases outside the gene matches. Written as DNA, the CDR3 is TGTGCCAGCAGTCAACAGGGGTCCCAGCATTTT. It codes for CASSQQGSQHF.

This clonotype appeared a single time. The chain is built from TRBV2 and TRBJ2-1; D uncertain. The CDR3 length is 12 residues. Per the germline V gene, CDR1 is SNHLY and CDR2 is FYNNEI. V gave up 6 bases and J gave up 6 bases, with 9 bases separating them. Here the CDR3 DNA reads TGTGCCAGCAGAAGCACCATCAATGAGCAGTTCTTC. Translating gives CASRSTINEQFF.

This clonotype showed up just a few times. V and J are TRBV6-2 or TRBV6-3 and TRBJ2-1; maybe TRBD2 (6 bases). The germline V and J ends were trimmed by 6 bases and 8 bases, with 14 bases remaining between them. Germline V gene data show CDR1 as MNHEY and CDR2 as SVGEGT. This CDR3 spans 13 amino acids. The CDR3 nucleotides are TGTGCCAGCAGGGGACTTTCTGCCGATGAGCAGTTCTTC. Its translation is CASRGLSADEQFF.

This clonotype occurred a few times. This chain links TRBV29-1 with TRBJ1-2, with D perhaps matching TRBD1 (5 bases). The CDR3 runs 12 residues. Germline V gives CDR1 SQVTM, CDR2 ANQGSEA. Trimming stripped 4 bases from V and 6 bases from J, with 12 bases between. This CDR3 reads CSVGVREDGYTF. For the CDR3, the DNA is TGCAGCGTTGGTGTCAGGGAAGATGGCTACACCTTC.

This clonotype showed up just a few times. An end of the junction does not agree with germline; a read error may underlie this. The CDR3 DNA reads as TGTGCCAGCAGCATAGCGGGAGTGGTGAGCAATGAGCAGTTCTTC. The encoded protein is CASSIAGVVSNEQFF. V gene TRBV7-2 combines with J gene TRBJ2-1; 9 nucleotides align to TRBD2. The CDR3 totals 15 residues. CDR1 and CDR2 (germline): SGHTA, FQGNSA.

The rearrangement joins TRBV6-2 or TRBV6-3 to TRBJ2-1, with a tentative D call TRBD2 (7 bases). This CDR3 is built from 15 residues. Trimming took 7 bases from V and 3 from J, leaving 16 bases between them. The germline gives CDR1 MNHEY, CDR2 SVGEGT. CDR3 region: CASTNTGGFYNEQFF. In DNA form, the CDR3 reads TGTGCCAGCACTAATACGGGGGGCTTCTACAATGAGCAGTTCTTC.

The chain has TRBV12-3 or TRBV12-4 and TRBJ2-7, with 10 bases aligning to TRBD1. This CDR3 contains 15 residues. The J segment lost 3 bases and the V segment lost 7 bases, leaving 9 bases of the junction unmatched. The CDR3 sequence is CASKPGTGAFYEQYF. The CDR3 bases are TGTGCCAGCAAACCAGGGACAGGGGCCTTCTACGAGCAGTACTTC.

The sample holds a few counts of this clonotype. J is TRBJ1-1 and V is TRBV5-5; D may be TRBD1 (6 bases). CDR3 length equals 13 residues. The germline V and J ends were trimmed by 1 base and 8 bases, with 12 bases remaining between them. The germline gives CDR1 SGHKS, CDR2 YYEKEE (reference sequence). CDR3 nucleotide sequence: TGTGCCAGCAGCTTGCGGCAGGGGCTCGAAGCTTTCTTT. This sequence encodes CASSLRQGLEAFF.

This chain connects TRBV5-5 to TRBJ2-3; 11 bases fit TRBD2. The junction had 8 bases not matched to a gene; V was cut back by 0 bases and J by 5 bases. CDR3 length: 17 residues. The V gene's germline CDR1 is SGHKS and CDR2 YYEKEE (reference sequence). The DNA for the CDR3 is TGTGCCAGCAGCTTGGCCGTAACTAGCGGGGGTGGAGATACGCAGTATTTT. Translation: CASSLAVTSGGGDTQYF. Variable domain in full (rest from reference TRBV5-5 and TRBJ2-3): DAGVTQSPTHLIKTRGQQVTLRCSPISGHKSVSWYQQVLGQGPQFIFQYYEKEERGRGNFPDRFSARQFPNYSSELNVNALLLGDSALYLCASSLAVTSGGGDTQYFGPGTRLTVL.

This clonotype has only a few counts. The J gene is TRBJ1-1, the V gene TRBV12-3 or TRBV12-4; 9 positions agree with TRBD1. There are 15 residues in the CDR3. J lost 1 base, V lost 6 bases, and 6 bases had no gene match. The CDR3 loop is CASSARGQGNTEAFF. Here the CDR3 DNA reads TGTGCCAGCAGCGCCCGGGGACAGGGGAACACTGAAGCTTTCTTT.

This clonotype has at least ten counts. Germline is not matched at one junction end, which may reflect a read error. J is TRBJ2-3 and V is TRBV7-2, with D uncertain. Germline V gives CDR1 SGHTA, CDR2 FQGNSA. There are 14 residues in the CDR3. The CDR3 nucleotides read TGCGCCAGCAGCTTGGGCGGCTACACAGATACGCAGTATTTT. Its translation is CASSLGGYTDTQYF.

The chain couples TRBV5-1 to TRBJ2-7; a possible D gene is TRBD2 (6 bases). Trimming took off 0 bases at V and 12 bases at J, with 22 bases between the two ends. This CDR3 is 15 amino acids long. CDR1 and CDR2 from the germline V gene are SGHRS and YFSETQ. The CDR3 DNA sequence: TGCGCCAGCAGCTTGGAGGAGCGGGTGAGCGGAAGATGGTACTTC. It specifies CASSLEERVSGRWYF.